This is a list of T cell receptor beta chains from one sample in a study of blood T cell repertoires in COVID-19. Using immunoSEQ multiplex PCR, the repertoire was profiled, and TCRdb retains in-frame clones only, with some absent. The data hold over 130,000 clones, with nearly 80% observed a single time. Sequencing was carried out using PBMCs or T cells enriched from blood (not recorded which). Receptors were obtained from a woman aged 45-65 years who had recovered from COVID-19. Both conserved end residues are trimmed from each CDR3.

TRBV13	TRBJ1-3	ASSSRDRGLGNTIY
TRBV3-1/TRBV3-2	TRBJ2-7	ASSPFASQGGEQY
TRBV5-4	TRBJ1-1	ASSPGGGWTEAF
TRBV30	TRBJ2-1	ACVVRGRGLDEQF
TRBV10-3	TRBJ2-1	AIGGGNEQF
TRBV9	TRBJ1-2	ASSVFETGSYGYT
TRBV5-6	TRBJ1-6	ASSLESSPLH
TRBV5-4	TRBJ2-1	ASSLERGVSYNEQF
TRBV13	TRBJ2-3	ASSLSAGGLPDTQY
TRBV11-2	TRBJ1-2	ASSTTPGGSGGYT
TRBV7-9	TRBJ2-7	ASSQGLAGGAYEQY
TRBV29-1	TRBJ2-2	SVVANTGELF
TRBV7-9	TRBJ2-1	ASSLVRSLAGKNEQF
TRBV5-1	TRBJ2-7	ASSLAASGEAYEQY
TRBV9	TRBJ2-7	ASSAAGYEQY
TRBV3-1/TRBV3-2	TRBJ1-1	ASSQLTGGYEAF
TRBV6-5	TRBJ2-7	ASSYSTQGPYEQY
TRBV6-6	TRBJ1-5	ASSRTGITQPQH
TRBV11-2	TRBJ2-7	ASSLGSLSYEQY
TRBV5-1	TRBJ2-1	ASSSPGGNNEQF
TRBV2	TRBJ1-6	ASSGQGNSPLH
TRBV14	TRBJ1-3	ASSQAVFRGLVY
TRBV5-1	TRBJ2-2	ASSLSGTGELF
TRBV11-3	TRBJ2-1	ASSDTKWGGSYNEQF
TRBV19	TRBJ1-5	ASSGTGGKQPQH
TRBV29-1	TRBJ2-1	SVDETSGSYNEQF
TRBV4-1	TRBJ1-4	ASSLPGQGFEKLF
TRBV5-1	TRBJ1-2	ASSSQGQNVVLYGYT
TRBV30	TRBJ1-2	ACNDRGWDGYT
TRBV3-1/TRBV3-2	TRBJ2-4	ASSQEGLAGVVKNIQY
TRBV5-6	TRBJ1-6	ASSLGASPLH
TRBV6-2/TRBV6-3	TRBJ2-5	ASSYSLGETQY
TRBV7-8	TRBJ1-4	ASEASGTGGEKLF
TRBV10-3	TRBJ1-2	AISESGQGQTYGYT
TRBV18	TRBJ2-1	ASSLPGGPYNEQF
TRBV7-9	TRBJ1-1	ASSREMNTEAF
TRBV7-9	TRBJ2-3	ASSKIGWSSDTQY